The entry that follows covers one T cell receptor beta chain sequence. This CDR3 region has 16 residues. Germline values: CDR1 MNHEY, CDR2 SMNVEV (reference sequence). Trimming removed 5 bases from V and 0 bases from J; junction bases left unmatched: 10. These data originate in a study of response to subunit inactivated influenza vaccine. Using its own MiXCR run on the RT-PCR reads, TCRdb lists one record per CDR3 protein. The repertoire has around 750,000 distinct CDR3 sequences, roughly 20% of them found once; the top ten carry about 9.4%. This receptor was taken from a man over 45 who received an inactivated influenza vaccine. This material consisted of PBMCs from blood, taken 4 to 6 days after vaccination. The rearrangement uses TRBV27 and TRBJ2-7; TRBD1 matches at 7 bases. CDR3 loop: CASSALVQGRSYEQYF. The CDR3 DNA is TGTGCCAGCAGTGCGCTCGTACAGGGGCGCTCCTACGAGCAGTACTTC.